Only one count was recorded for the clone carrying this T cell receptor beta chain. This entry comes from a study of T cell responses to AZD1222 COVID-19 vaccine. The CDR3 runs 14 residues. In germline, CDR1 is LGHDT, CDR2 YNNKEL (reference sequence). Trimming left V 4 bases short and J 4 bases short, with 12 bases between. Assay used: immunoSEQ multiplex PCR; TCRdb lists only in-frame clones, some missing. The sample consists of roughly 120,000 clones, 70% to 90% of them appearing once. The chain combines TRBV3-1 (or the pseudogene TRBV3-2) with TRBJ2-3; a weak D match, TRBD2 (5 bases). The sample was peripheral blood, taken on day 0 of AZD1222 vaccination. This receptor was obtained from an adult in good health. CDR3 amino acids: CASSRIRGADTQYF. Here the CDR3 DNA reads TGTGCCAGCAGCCGCATCCGGGGAGCAGATACGCAGTATTTT.